Below, 26 T cell receptor beta chains from the same sample are listed, as sequenced in a study of STAT5B mutations in CD4+ large granular lymphocyte leukemia. TCRdb keeps only in-frame clones here, not all; method: immunoSEQ multiplex PCR. This repertoire shows around 24,000 clones, just under 75% found once; its top ten account for 8.5% to 10%. The specimen sequenced was CD4+ T cells from blood buffy coats. Source of these receptors: a human donor in good health.

In this sample, this clone turned up a few times. This chain links TRBV5-8 with TRBJ2-7; D remains ambiguous. The germline V and J ends were trimmed by 0 bases and 3 bases, with 4 bases remaining between them. The CDR3 spans 12 residues. Germline CDR1 and CDR2: SGHTS and YDEGEE. The CDR3: CASSLANYEQYV. As DNA, the CDR3 is TGTGCCAGCAGCTTGGCCAACTACGAGCAGTACGTC.

The V gene is TRBV9, the J gene TRBJ1-4; D is ambiguous. V was clipped by 0 bases and J by 3 bases, with 6 bases between them. Germline CDR1 SGDLS, CDR2 YYNGEE. The CDR3 length is 14 residues. This CDR3 is CASSVGFSNEKLFF. The CDR3 DNA is TGTGCCAGCAGCGTAGGGTTTTCTAATGAAAAACTGTTTTTT.

V gene TRBV15 combines with J gene TRBJ1-5; 9 bases agree with TRBD1. The CDR3 sequence is 20 residues long. The germline V gene encodes CDR1 LNHNV and CDR2 YYDKDF (reference sequence). Trimming cost V 0 bases and J 0 bases; bases outside gene matches: 12. CDR3 residues: CATSRDFTGQGEYSNQPQHF. CDR3 in DNA: TGTGCCACCAGCAGAGATTTTACGGGACAGGGCGAATATAGCAATCAGCCCCAGCATTTT.

The chain uses TRBV4-1 and TRBJ2-7, with 7 bases fitting TRBD1. CDR1 is MGHRA, CDR2 YSYEKL, per germline. The CDR3 consists of 14 residues. Trimming cost V 4 bases and J 1 base; bases outside gene matches: 4. As DNA, the CDR3 is TGCGCCAGCAGCCCCCGACAGGGATCCTACGAGCAGTACTTC. This translates into CASSPRQGSYEQYF.

The chain employs TRBV7-9 and TRBJ2-3; 8 bases map to TRBD1. Trimming cost V 3 bases and J 3 bases; bases outside gene matches: 2. Germline V gene sequence: CDR1 SEHNR, CDR2 FQNEAQ (reference sequence). This CDR3 spans 14 amino acids. The CDR3 loop reads CASSFRTGTDTQYF. CDR3 coding DNA: TGTGCCAGCAGCTTCCGGACAGGGACAGATACGCAGTATTTT. The full variable domain, with the rest looked up from reference TRBV7-9 and TRBJ2-3, is DTGVSQNPRHKITKRGQNVTFRCDPISEHNRLYWYRQTLGQGPEFLTYFQNEAQLEKSRLLSDRFSAERPKGSFSTLEIQRTEQGDSAMYLCASSFRTGTDTQYFGPGTRLTVL.

The chain employs TRBV10-2 and TRBJ1-2; D unclear. This CDR3 is built from 12 residues. The germline V and J ends were trimmed by 3 bases and 7 bases, with 9 bases remaining between them. Germline V gives CDR1 WSHSY, CDR2 SAAADI. The CDR3 protein is CASSEVRGGYTF. For the CDR3, the DNA is TGCGCCAGCAGTGAAGTCCGGGGTGGCTACACCTTC.

J is TRBJ2-3 and V is TRBV5-4; D gene ambiguous. The germline CDR1 and CDR2 sequences are SGHNT and YYREEE (reference sequence). Trimming removed 0 bases from V and 1 base from J, with 9 bases in between. The CDR3 has 15 amino acids. The DNA for the CDR3 is TGTGCCAGCAGCTTGGAGGTACGGGGCACAGATACGCAGTATTTT. Translation gives CASSLEVRGTDTQYF. Supplemented by reference TRBV5-4 and TRBJ2-3, the full variable domain reads ETGVTQSPTHLIKTRGQQVTLRCSSQSGHNTVSWYQQALGQGPQFIFQYYREEENGRGNFPPRFSGLQFPNYSSELNVNALELDDSALYLCASSLEVRGTDTQYFGPGTRLTVL.

This chain uses TRBV28 with TRBJ2-7, with TRBD2 identical over 10 bases. Germline V gives CDR1 MDHEN, CDR2 SYDVKM. The trim removed 2 bases at V and 0 bases at J, leaving 25 bases unmatched. The CDR3 has 23 residues. The CDR3 DNA reads as TGTGCCAGCAGTTTAGGGTCCCCCCTTAGCGGGGGGCTTCGTTCGAGGAGCTCCTACGAGCAGTACGTC. This translates into CASSLGSPLSGGLRSRSSYEQYV.

The chain carries TRBV19 and TRBJ2-6; D unclear. V lost 3 bases to trimming and J lost 0 bases, with 9 bases between them. The CDR3 length is 16 residues. The V gene's germline CDR1 is LNHDA and CDR2 SQIVND (reference sequence). The CDR3 loop is CASSIDSRSGANVLTF. The CDR3 DNA reads TGTGCCAGTAGTATTGACTCGCGCTCTGGGGCCAACGTCCTGACTTTC.

DNA of the CDR3: TGTGCCAGCAGTGATGGGACTAGCGGGAGGGATGAGCAGTTCTTC. Its translation is CASSDGTSGRDEQFF. The chain links TRBV28 to TRBJ2-1; 16 bases fit TRBD2. Germline V gene sequence: CDR1 MDHEN, CDR2 SYDVKM. The CDR3 has 15 amino acids. V trimming: 5 bases; J trimming: 8 bases; junction bases outside the gene matches: 3.

This chain links TRBV21-1 with TRBJ2-1; TRBD2, the table's D call, was not compared with the DNA. TRBV21-1 is tagged as a pseudogene. The CDR3 is 15 amino acids. The DNA of the CDR3 is TGTGCCAGCAGCAAAGTCCAACGCCTCGGTGGTGAGCAGTTCTTC. Protein sequence: CASSKVQRLGGEQFF.

This clone occurred once. This rearrangement joins TRBV5-4 to TRBJ2-7, with 7 bases fitting TRBD1. There are 13 residues in the CDR3. The V and J ends lost 0 bases and 3 bases, in that order; junction bases with no gene match: 0. Germline V gives CDR1 SGHNT, CDR2 YYREEE (reference sequence). The CDR3 sequence is CASSLDRGYEQYV. CDR3 sequence (DNA): TGTGCCAGCAGCTTGGACAGGGGCTACGAGCAGTACGTC.

V and J are TRBV11-2 and TRBJ2-4; TRBD2 matches 7 bases. V shed 2 bases, J shed 14 bases, and the junction held 12 bases outside the gene matches. Germline V CDR1 and CDR2: SGHAT, FQNNGV. The CDR3 totals 14 residues. The DNA of the CDR3 is TGTGCCAGCAGCTTATCCCGCCGGACTAGGGGAAAGTACTTC. Amino acid sequence: CASSLSRRTRGKYF.

V is TRBV5-1 and J is TRBJ1-4, with D perhaps matching TRBD1 (5 bases). The germline V and J ends were trimmed by 0 bases and 2 bases, with 8 bases remaining between them. Germline V gene sequence: CDR1 SGHRS, CDR2 YFSETQ. This CDR3 is 15 amino acids long. The CDR3 sequence: CASSLEGTTNEKLFF. CDR3 bases: TGCGCCAGCAGCTTGGAAGGGACTACTAATGAAAAACTGTTTTTT.

This sequence joins TRBV5-4 and TRBJ2-2; either TRBD1 or TRBD2 may fit D (6 bases each). The CDR3 is 17 residues long. With 4 bases removed from V and 3 bases from J, the gap between germline ends came to 19 bases. The germline V gene has CDR1 SGHNT and CDR2 YYREEE (reference sequence). CDR3 bases: TGTGCCAGCAGCGGGGGGCCCACCGCGCAGGACACCGGGGAGCTGTTTTTT. Protein sequence: CASSGGPTAQDTGELFF.

This clone was seen only once. The rearrangement links TRBV2 to TRBJ2-7; 9 bases map to TRBD2. V gave up 6 bases and J gave up 8 bases; unmatched junction bases: 14. The CDR3 spans 15 residues. From germline, CDR1 is SNHLY and CDR2 FYNNEI. The CDR3 DNA follows: TGTGCCAGCAGCCCTGGCAGCGGGGGGTCCGGAAAGCAGTACGTC. It codes for CASSPGSGGSGKQYV.

The gene calls are TRBV6-1 and TRBJ2-1, with TRBD2 as a possible D gene (6 bases). This CDR3 is 14 amino acids long. Germline-derived CDR1 and CDR2 are MNHNS and SASEGT. Trimming took off 0 bases at V and 3 bases at J, with 6 bases between the two ends. The CDR3 DNA sequence: TGTGCCAGCAGTGAAGCGGGGGGCTACAATGAGCAGTTCTTC. Translated, it gives CASSEAGGYNEQFF.

The chain is built from TRBV5-1 and TRBJ2-2; D might be TRBD1 (6 bases). This CDR3 has 14 residues. CDR1 is SGHRS, CDR2 YFSETQ, per germline. V shed 0 bases and J shed 3 bases, with 6 bases lying between them. CDR3 nucleotide sequence: TGCGCCAGCAGCTTGGGACAGGACACCGGGGAGCTGTTTTTT. Its protein product is CASSLGQDTGELFF.

V gene TRBV19 combines with J gene TRBJ2-3, with 10 bases that match TRBD2. CDR1 is LNHDA, CDR2 SQIVND, per germline (reference sequence). Trimming at V came to 3 bases and at J to 5 bases, leaving 2 bases not matched to a gene. The CDR3 covers 14 residues. As DNA, the CDR3 is TGTGCCAGTAGTATTCTAGCGGGGGTAGATACGCAGTATTTT. This sequence encodes CASSILAGVDTQYF.

This clone turned up a few times. The chain is built from TRBV5-6 and TRBJ1-2; 8 bases fit TRBD1. Germline-derived CDR1 and CDR2 are SGHDT and YYEEEE. The ends lost 4 bases at V and 9 bases at J; junction bases unmatched: 8. The CDR3 has 13 residues. CDR3 residues: CASSDRGLSSYTF. CDR3 in DNA: TGTGCCAGCAGCGACAGGGGTCTAAGCAGCTACACCTTC.

The genes are TRBV5-8 and TRBJ1-2; D is uncertain. This CDR3 is built from 14 residues. Trimming took 0 bases from V and 3 from J, leaving 9 bases between them. CDR1 and CDR2 (germline): SGHTS, YDEGEE. In DNA form, the CDR3 reads TGTGCCAGCAGCTTGGGTGAGGCTTACTATGGCTACACCTTC. Translated, it gives CASSLGEAYYGYTF.

This chain uses TRBV11-2 with TRBJ2-1; a weak D match, TRBD2 (6 bases). Trimming removed 1 base from V and 7 bases from J, with 14 bases in between. The CDR3 extends over 15 amino acids. Germline CDR1 is SGHAT and CDR2 is FQNNGV. The CDR3 coding sequence is TGTGCCAGCAGCTTAGTGGGAGGTCTCTCTAATGAGCAGTTCTTC. Its protein is CASSLVGGLSNEQFF.

The J gene is TRBJ1-2, the V gene TRBV7-8; D call uncertain. Per germline, CDR1 SGHVS and CDR2 FQNEAQ. The CDR3 length is 12 residues. V was cut by 3 bases and J by 4 bases, with 6 bases left in between. For the CDR3, the DNA is TGTGCCAGCAGCTTTGGATCCTATGGCTACACCTTC. Translated: CASSFGSYGYTF.

This rearrangement joins TRBV14 to TRBJ1-5; 7 positions match TRBD1. Looked up from germline, CDR1 is SGHDN and CDR2 is FVKESK. The CDR3 length is 15 residues. Unmatched junction bases numbered 2, after V lost 0 bases and J lost 3 bases. The DNA for the CDR3 is TGTGCCAGCAGCCAAGAGGGGACAGTCAATCAGCCCCAGCATTTT. It specifies CASSQEGTVNQPQHF. The full variable domain, rest sourced from reference TRBV14 and TRBJ1-5, is EAGVTQFPSHSVIEKGQTVTLRCDPISGHDNLYWYRRVMGKEIKFLLHFVKESKQDESGMPNNRFLAERTGGTYSTLKVQPAELEDSGVYFCASSQEGTVNQPQHFGDGTRLSIL.

This chain's CDR3 is CASSAGTGDEKLFF. CDR3 in DNA: TGTGCCAGTAGCGCCGGGACAGGGGATGAAAAACTGTTTTTT. The chain is built from TRBV19 and TRBJ1-4, with 10 bases identical to TRBD1. With 6 bases clipped from V and 6 bases from J, the junction kept 4 bases outside the gene matches. The V gene's germline CDR1 is LNHDA and CDR2 SQIVND (reference sequence). This CDR3 comprises 14 residues.

This rearrangement joins TRBV5-1 to TRBJ2-4, with a tentative D call TRBD2 (5 bases). Germline V CDR1 and CDR2: SGHRS, YFSETQ. Trimming took off 4 bases at V and 1 base at J, with 6 bases between the two ends. The length of the CDR3 is 13 residues. The CDR3 loop reads CASSRGAKNIQYF. The CDR3 coding sequence is TGCGCCAGCAGCCGAGGGGCCAAAAACATTCAGTACTTC.